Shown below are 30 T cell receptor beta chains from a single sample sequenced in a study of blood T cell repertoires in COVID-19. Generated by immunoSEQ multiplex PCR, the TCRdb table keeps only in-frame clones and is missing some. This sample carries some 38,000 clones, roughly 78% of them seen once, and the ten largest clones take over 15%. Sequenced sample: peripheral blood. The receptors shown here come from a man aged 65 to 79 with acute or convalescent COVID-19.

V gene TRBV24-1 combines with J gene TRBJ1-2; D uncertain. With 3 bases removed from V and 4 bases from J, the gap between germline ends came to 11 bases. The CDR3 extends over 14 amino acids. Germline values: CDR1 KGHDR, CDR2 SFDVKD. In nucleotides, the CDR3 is TGTGCCACCAGTGATGGCGGGGTCGCCTATGGCTACACCTTC. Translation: CATSDGGVAYGYTF.

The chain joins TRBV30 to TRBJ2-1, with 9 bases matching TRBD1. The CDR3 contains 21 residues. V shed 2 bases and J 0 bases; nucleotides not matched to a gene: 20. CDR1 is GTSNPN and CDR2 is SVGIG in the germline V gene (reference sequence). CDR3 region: CAWSTRNRPGQGIPSYNEQFF. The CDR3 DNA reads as TGTGCCTGGAGTACAAGAAATCGGCCGGGACAGGGCATTCCCTCCTACAATGAGCAGTTCTTC.

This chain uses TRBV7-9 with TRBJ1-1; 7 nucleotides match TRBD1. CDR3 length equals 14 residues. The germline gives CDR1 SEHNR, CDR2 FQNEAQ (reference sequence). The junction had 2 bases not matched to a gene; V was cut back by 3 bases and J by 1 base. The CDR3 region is CASSLTGKNTEAFF. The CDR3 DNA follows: TGTGCCAGCAGCTTGACAGGGAAGAACACTGAAGCTTTCTTT.

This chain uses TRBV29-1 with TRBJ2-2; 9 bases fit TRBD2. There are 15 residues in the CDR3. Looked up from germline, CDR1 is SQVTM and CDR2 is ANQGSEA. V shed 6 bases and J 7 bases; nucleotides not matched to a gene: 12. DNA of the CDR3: TGCAGCGTCCAAACTGCGGGGGGGAATGTCGGGGAGCTGTTTTTT. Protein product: CSVQTAGGNVGELFF.

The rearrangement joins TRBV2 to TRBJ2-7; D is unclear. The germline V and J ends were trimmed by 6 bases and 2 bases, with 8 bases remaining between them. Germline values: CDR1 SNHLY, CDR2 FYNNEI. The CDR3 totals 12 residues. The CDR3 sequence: CASRAQPYEQYF. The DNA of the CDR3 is TGTGCCAGCAGGGCCCAACCCTACGAGCAGTACTTC.

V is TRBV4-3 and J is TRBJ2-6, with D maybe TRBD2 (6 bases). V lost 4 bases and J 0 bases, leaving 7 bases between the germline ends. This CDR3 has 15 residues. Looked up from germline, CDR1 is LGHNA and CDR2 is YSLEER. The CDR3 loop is CASSRSGSGANVLTF. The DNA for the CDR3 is TGCGCCAGCAGCCGTAGCGGCTCTGGGGCCAACGTCCTGACTTTC.

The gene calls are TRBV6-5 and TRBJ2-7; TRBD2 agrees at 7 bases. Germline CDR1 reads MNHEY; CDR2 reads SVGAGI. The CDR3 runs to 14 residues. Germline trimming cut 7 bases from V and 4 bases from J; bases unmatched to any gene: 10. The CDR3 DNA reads TGTGCCAGCACCCAATCGGGCGGGGGTTACGAGCAGTACTTC. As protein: CASTQSGGGYEQYF.

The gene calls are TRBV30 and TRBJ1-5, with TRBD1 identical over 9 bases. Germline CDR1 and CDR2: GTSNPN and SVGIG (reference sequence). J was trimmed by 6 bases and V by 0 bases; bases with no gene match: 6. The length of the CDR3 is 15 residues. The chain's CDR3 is CAWSVADRGVQPQHF. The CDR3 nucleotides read TGTGCCTGGAGTGTAGCGGACAGGGGTGTTCAGCCCCAGCATTTT.

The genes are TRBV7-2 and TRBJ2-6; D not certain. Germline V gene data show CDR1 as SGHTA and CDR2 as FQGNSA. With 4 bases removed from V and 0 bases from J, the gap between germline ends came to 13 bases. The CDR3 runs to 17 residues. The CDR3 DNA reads TGTGCCAGCAGCTCTTTTCCCCCGAGCTCTGGGGCCAACGTCCTGACTTTC. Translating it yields CASSSFPPSSGANVLTF.

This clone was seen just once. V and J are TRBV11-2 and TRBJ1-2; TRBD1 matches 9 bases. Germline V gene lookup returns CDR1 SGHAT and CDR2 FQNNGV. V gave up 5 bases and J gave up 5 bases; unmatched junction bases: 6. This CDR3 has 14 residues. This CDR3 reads CASSATGTGYGYTF. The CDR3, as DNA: TGTGCCAGCAGCGCCACCGGGACAGGGTATGGCTACACCTTC.

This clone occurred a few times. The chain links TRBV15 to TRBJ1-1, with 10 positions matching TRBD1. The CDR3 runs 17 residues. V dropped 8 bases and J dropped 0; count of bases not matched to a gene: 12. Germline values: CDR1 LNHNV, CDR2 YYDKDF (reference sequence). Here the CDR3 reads CATSSTGTGVMNTEAFF. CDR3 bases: TGTGCCACCTCGAGCACCGGGACAGGGGTAATGAACACTGAAGCTTTCTTT.

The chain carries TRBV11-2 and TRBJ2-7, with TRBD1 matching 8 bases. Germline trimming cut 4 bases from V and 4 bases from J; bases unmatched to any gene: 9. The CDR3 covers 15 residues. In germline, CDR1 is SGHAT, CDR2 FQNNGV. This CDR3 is CASSSPDRGWYEQYF. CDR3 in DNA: TGTGCCAGCAGCTCCCCCGACAGGGGCTGGTACGAGCAGTACTTC.

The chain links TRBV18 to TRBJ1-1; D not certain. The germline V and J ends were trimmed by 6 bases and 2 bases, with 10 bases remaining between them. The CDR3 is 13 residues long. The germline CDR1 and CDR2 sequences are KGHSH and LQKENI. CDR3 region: CASSFSENTEAFF. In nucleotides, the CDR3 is TGTGCCAGCTCGTTTTCAGAAAACACTGAAGCTTTCTTT.

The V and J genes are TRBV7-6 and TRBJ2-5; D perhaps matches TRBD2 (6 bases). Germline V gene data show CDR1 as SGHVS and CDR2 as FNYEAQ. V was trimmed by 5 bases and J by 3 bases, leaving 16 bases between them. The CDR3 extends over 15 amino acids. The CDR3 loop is CASSGGFPPKETQYF. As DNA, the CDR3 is TGTGCCAGCAGCGGGGGGTTTCCGCCTAAAGAGACCCAGTACTTC.

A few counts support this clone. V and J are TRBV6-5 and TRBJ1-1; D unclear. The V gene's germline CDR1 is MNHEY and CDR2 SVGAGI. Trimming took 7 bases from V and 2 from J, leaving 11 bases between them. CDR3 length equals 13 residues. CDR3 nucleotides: TGTGCCAGCACTTTCTATCTAAACACTGAAGCTTTCTTT. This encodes CASTFYLNTEAFF.

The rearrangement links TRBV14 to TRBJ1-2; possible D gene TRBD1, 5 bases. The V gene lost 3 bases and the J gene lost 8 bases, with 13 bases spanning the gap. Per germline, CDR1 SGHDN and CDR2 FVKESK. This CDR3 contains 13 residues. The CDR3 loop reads CASSQVTAGGYTF. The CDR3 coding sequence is TGTGCCAGCAGCCAGGTGACAGCCGGGGGCTACACCTTC.

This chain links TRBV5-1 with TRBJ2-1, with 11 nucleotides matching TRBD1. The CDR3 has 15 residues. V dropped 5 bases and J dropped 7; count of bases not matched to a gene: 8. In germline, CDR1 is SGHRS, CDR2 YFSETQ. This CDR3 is CASRAGTGGWNEQFF. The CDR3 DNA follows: TGCGCCAGCAGGGCCGGGACAGGGGGGTGGAATGAGCAGTTCTTC.

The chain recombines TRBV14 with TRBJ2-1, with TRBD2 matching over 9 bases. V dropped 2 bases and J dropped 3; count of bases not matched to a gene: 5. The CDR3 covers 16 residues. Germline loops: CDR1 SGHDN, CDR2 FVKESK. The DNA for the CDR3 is TGTGCCAGCAGCCAACTCGGTAGCGGGGGCTACAATGAGCAGTTCTTC. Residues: CASSQLGSGGYNEQFF.

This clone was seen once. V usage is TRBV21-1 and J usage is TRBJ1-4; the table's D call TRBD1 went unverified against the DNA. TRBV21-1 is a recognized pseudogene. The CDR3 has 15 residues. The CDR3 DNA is TGTGCCAGCAGCGCCATACAGTGCTTTAATGAAAAACTGTTTTTT. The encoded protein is CASSAIQCFNEKLFF.

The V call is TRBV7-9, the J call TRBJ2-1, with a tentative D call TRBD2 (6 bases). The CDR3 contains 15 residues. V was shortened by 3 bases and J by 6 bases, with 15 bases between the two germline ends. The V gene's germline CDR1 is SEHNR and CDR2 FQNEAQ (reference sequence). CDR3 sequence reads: CASSLEGVNSNEQFF. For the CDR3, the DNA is TGTGCCAGCAGCTTGGAGGGAGTTAACTCCAATGAGCAGTTCTTC.

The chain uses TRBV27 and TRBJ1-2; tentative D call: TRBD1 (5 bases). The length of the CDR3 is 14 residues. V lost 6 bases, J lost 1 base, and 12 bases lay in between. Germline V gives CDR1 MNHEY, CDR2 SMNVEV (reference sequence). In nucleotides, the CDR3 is TGTGCCAGCAGCTATTCAGGGTTTAACTATGGCTACACCTTC. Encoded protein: CASSYSGFNYGYTF.

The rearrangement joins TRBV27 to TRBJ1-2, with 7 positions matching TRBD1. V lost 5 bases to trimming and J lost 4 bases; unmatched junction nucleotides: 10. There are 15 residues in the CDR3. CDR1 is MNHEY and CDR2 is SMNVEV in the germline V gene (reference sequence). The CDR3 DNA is TGTGCCAGCAGTCCATGGACAGGCTCTGGCTATGGCTACACCTTC. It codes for CASSPWTGSGYGYTF.

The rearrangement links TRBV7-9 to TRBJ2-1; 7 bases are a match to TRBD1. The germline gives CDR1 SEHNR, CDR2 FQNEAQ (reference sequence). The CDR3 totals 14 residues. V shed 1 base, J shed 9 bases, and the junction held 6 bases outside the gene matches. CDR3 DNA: TGTGCCAGCAGCTTAGGCCCACAGGGGCGTGAGCAGTTCTTC. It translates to CASSLGPQGREQFF.

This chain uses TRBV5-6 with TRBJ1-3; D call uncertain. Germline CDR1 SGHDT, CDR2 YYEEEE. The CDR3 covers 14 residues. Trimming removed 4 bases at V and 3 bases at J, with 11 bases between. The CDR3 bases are TGTGCCAGCAGCCGGAGGACCGTTGGAAACACCATATATTTT. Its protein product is CASSRRTVGNTIYF.

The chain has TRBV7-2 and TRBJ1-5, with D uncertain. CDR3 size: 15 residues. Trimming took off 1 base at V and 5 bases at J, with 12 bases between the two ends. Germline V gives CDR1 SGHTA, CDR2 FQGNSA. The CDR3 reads CASSLDLRYDQPQHF. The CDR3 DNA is TGTGCCAGCAGCTTAGATCTACGGTACGATCAGCCCCAGCATTTT.

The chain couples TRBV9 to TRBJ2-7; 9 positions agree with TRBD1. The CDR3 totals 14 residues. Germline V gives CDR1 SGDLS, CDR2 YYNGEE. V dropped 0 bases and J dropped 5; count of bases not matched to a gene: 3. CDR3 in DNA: TGTGCCAGCAGCGTAGTTGGACAGGGGAACGAGCAGTACTTC. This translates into CASSVVGQGNEQYF.

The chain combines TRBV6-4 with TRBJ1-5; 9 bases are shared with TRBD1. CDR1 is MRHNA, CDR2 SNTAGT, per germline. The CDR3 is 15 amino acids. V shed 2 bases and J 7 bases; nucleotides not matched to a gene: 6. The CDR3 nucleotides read TGTGCCAGCAGTGACCAGGGACAGGGCCGACAGCCCCAGCATTTT. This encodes CASSDQGQGRQPQHF.

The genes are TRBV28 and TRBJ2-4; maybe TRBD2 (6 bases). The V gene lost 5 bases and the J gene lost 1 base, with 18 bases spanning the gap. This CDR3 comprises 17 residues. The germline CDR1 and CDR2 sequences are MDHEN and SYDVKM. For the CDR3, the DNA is TGTGCCAGCAGTCCTGGGGCGGGGCCTAGGGCCAAAAACATTCAGTACTTC. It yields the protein CASSPGAGPRAKNIQYF.

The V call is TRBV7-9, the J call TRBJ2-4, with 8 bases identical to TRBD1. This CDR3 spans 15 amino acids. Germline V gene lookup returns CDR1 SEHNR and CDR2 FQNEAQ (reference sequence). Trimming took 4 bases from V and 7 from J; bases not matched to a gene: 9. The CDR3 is CASSSRDRGENIQYF. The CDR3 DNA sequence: TGTGCCAGCAGCTCTCGAGACAGGGGCGAGAACATTCAGTACTTC.

The CDR3, as DNA: TGTGCCAGTAGGGTGGGGCAAGATTATAGCAATCAGCCCCAGCATTTT. It encodes CASRVGQDYSNQPQHF. The chain uses TRBV19 and TRBJ1-5, with a weak D call TRBD1 (5 bases). The V and J ends lost 6 bases and 0 bases respectively, with 15 bases between them. The CDR3 has 16 residues. Germline V gene data show CDR1 as LNHDA and CDR2 as SQIVND (reference sequence). The whole variable domain, filled in from reference TRBV19 and TRBJ1-5, reads DGGITQSPKYLFRKEGQNVTLSCEQNLNHDAMYWYRQDPGQGLRLIYYSQIVNDFQKGDIAEGYSVSREKKESFPLTVTSAQKNPTAFYLCASRVGQDYSNQPQHFGDGTRLSIL.